A single sample gave rise to the 9 T cell receptor beta chains below, sequenced in a study of response to subunit inactivated influenza vaccine. TCRdb redid the calling of the RT-PCR reads with MiXCR, one entry per CDR3 protein. This sample has roughly 500,000 distinct CDR3 sequences; less than 25% occur once, and the top ten carry around 2.8%. The data also belong to a second study, concerning T cells expressing NK-cell markers. That paper adds: It was by 5'RACE template switching with UMIs that TCR beta cDNA was made.

Sequences were derived from CD4+ T cells sorted from PBMCs, sampled 12 days after vaccination. The receptors were sampled from a man over 45 who received an inactivated influenza vaccine.

Many counts were recorded for this clonotype. The chain has TRBV29-1 and TRBJ2-5; D gene ambiguous. Trimming removed 6 bases at V and 1 base at J, with 3 bases between. The CDR3 runs to 10 residues. Germline values: CDR1 SQVTM, CDR2 ANQGSEA. The CDR3 is CSVRQETQYF. The CDR3 DNA follows: TGCAGCGTCCGCCAAGAGACCCAGTACTTC.

V usage is TRBV28 and J usage is TRBJ1-5, with D tentatively TRBD1 (5 bases). CDR1 is MDHEN and CDR2 is SYDVKM in the germline V gene. This CDR3 is built from 15 residues. V dropped 8 bases and J dropped 2 bases, with 16 bases sitting between them. Written as DNA, the CDR3 is TGTGCCAGCGGGCCCCCCGGGGGTGGCAATCAGCCCCAGCATTTT. This codes for CASGPPGGGNQPQHF.

This clonotype was seen repeatedly, ten times or more. This chain joins TRBV7-2 and TRBJ2-3, with D unresolved. The CDR3 contains 15 residues. The V end lost 2 bases, the J end lost 0 bases, and 9 bases lay between the germline ends. Germline V lookup: CDR1 SGHTA, CDR2 FQGNSA. CDR3 bases: TGTGCCAGCAGCTTAATCTTACTTAGCACAGATACGCAGTATTTT. It codes for CASSLILLSTDTQYF.

This clonotype was recorded many times. This rearrangement joins TRBV24-1 to TRBJ2-7; D may be TRBD1 (5 bases). Germline V gene data show CDR1 as KGHDR and CDR2 as SFDVKD. The V end lost 3 bases, the J end lost 10 bases, and 12 bases lay between the germline ends. The CDR3 contains 12 residues. This CDR3 reads CATSDPPGRQYF. Written as DNA, the CDR3 is TGTGCCACCAGTGATCCCCCAGGGCGACAGTACTTC.

The chain is built from TRBV7-2 and TRBJ2-3; unclear D gene. Trimming stripped 0 bases from V and 3 bases from J, with 7 bases between. CDR1 is SGHTA, CDR2 FQGNSA, per germline. This CDR3 contains 14 residues. The CDR3 bases are TGTGCCAGCAGCTTAGCTTTTGTTACAGATACGCAGTATTTT. This encodes CASSLAFVTDTQYF.

This clonotype was detected a few times. This rearrangement joins TRBV20-1 to TRBJ2-3, with D maybe TRBD1 (6 bases). Trimming took 5 bases from V and 3 from J, leaving 9 bases between them. Germline CDR1 DFQATT, CDR2 SNEGSKA (reference sequence). The CDR3 has 12 amino acids. This CDR3 is CSAQRGTDTQYF. CDR3 in DNA: TGCAGTGCTCAGAGGGGGACAGATACGCAGTATTTT.

In the case of this clonotype: One end of the junction fails to match germline, which may point to a read error. This chain links TRBV7-9 with TRBJ2-7, with TRBD2 identical over 7 bases. Germline loops: CDR1 SEHNR, CDR2 FQNEAQ (reference sequence). The CDR3 has 11 amino acids. CDR3 DNA: TGTGCCAGCACCCTAACGGGGGGACGAATATTC. Protein: CASTLTGGRIF.

CDR3 loop: CASSSFLTGNTEAFF. For the CDR3, the DNA is TGTGCCAGCAGCTCCTTTCTGACAGGGAACACTGAAGCTTTCTTT. The V and J genes are TRBV7-9 and TRBJ1-1; weak D call: TRBD1 (6 bases). There are 15 residues in the CDR3. Germline V CDR1 and CDR2: SEHNR, FQNEAQ (reference sequence). V lost 4 bases, J lost 1 base, and 13 bases lay in between. Complete variable domain (other parts from reference TRBV7-9 and TRBJ1-1): DTGVSQNPRHKITKRGQNVTFRCDPISEHNRLYWYRQTLGQGPEFLTYFQNEAQLEKSRLLSDRFSAERPKGSFSTLEIQRTEQGDSAMYLCASSSFLTGNTEAFFGQGTRLTVV.

The CDR3 sequence is CASRRGLSYGYTF. CDR3 sequence (DNA): TGTGCCAGCAGACGCGGACTTTCCTATGGCTACACCTTC. The genes are TRBV6-6 and TRBJ1-2; D is ambiguous. V was shortened by 6 bases and J by 4 bases, with 12 bases between the two germline ends. In germline, CDR1 is MNHNY, CDR2 SVGAGI (reference sequence). This CDR3 comprises 13 residues.